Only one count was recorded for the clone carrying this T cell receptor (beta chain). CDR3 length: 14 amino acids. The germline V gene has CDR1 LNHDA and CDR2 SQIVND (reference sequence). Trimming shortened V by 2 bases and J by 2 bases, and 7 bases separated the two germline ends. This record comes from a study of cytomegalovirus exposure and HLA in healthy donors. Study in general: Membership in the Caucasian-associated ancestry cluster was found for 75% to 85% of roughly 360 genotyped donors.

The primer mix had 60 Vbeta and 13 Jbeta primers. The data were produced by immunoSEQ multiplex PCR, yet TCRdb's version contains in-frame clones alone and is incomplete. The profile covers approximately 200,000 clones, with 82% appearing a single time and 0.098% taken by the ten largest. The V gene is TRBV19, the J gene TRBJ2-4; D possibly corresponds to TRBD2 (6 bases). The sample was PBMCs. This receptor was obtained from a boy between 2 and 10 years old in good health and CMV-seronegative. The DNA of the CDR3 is TGTGCCAGTAGTATACGGGAGACCAAAAACATTCAGTACTTC. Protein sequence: CASSIRETKNIQYF.